The source of this TCR beta chain is a study of shared clonotypes between healthy human individuals. Study-wide findings and caveats: Sorted-subset sequencing was shown by rarefaction to be incomplete despite large depth.

Note on this clone: Its antigen is undetermined. This sample includes further DNA sequences coding for the same CDR3.

In the naive CD8 group, cells lacked CD45RO and were positively selected for CCR7, so terminally differentiated effector memory CD45RA+ cells were left out. The CDR3 sequence is 13 residues long. In germline, CDR1 is MGHRA, CDR2 YSYEKL. The V end lost 3 bases, the J end lost 2 bases, and 8 bases lay between the germline ends. Each subset's genomic DNA was split evenly across several immunoSEQ plates. The method was immunoSEQ multiplex PCR; TCRdb's version includes in-frame clones alone and lacks a portion of them. The data show 1.5 million to 2.5 million clones, around 96% seen once. The sequenced sample consisted of naive CD8+ T cells sorted from blood. The V call is TRBV4-1, the J call TRBJ2-7; D remains ambiguous. The TCR sequence derives from a man aged 18 to 35 in good health. CDR3 DNA: TGCGCCAGCAGCCAGGGATGGGCCTACGAGCAGTACTTC. This sequence encodes CASSQGWAYEQYF.